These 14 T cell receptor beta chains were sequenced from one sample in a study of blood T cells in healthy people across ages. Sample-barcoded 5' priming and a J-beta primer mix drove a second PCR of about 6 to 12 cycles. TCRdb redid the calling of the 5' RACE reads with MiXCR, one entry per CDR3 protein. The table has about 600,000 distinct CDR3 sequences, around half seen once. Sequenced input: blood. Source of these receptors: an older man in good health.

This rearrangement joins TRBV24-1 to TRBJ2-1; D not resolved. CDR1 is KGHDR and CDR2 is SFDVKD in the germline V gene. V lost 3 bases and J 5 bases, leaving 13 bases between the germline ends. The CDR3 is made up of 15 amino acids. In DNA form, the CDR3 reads TGTGCCACCAGTGATACCAGGTTCGGGCACAATGAGCAGTTCTTC. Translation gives CATSDTRFGHNEQFF.

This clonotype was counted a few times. CDR3 amino acids: CAWSWPGRGDNEQFF. Written as DNA, the CDR3 is TGTGCCTGGAGTTGGCCTGGACGGGGAGATAATGAGCAGTTCTTC. The chain joins TRBV30 to TRBJ2-1; TRBD2 might be the D (5 bases). The germline V gene encodes CDR1 GTSNPN and CDR2 SVGIG (reference sequence). Trimming cost V 2 bases and J 7 bases, with 18 bases left between them. CDR3 length: 15 residues.

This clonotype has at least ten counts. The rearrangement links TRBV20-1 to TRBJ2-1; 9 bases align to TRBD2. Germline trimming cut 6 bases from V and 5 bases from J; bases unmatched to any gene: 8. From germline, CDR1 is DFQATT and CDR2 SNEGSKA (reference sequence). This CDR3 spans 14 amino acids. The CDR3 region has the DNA TGCAGTGCGAGCCGGGGACTAGCCCACAATGAGCAGTTCTTC. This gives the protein CSASRGLAHNEQFF.

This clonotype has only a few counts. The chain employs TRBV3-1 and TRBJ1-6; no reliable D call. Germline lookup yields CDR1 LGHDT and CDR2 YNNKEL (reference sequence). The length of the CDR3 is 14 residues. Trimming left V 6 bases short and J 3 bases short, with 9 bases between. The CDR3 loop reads CASRRRDYNSPLHF. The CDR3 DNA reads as TGTGCCAGCAGGCGACGAGACTATAATTCACCCCTCCACTTT.

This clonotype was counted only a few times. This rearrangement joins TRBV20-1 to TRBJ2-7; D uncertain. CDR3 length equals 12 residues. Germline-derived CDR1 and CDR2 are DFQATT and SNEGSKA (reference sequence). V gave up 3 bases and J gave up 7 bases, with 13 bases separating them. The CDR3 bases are TGCAGTGCTAGCCTGAAACTCCGAGAGCAGTACTTC. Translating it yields CSASLKLREQYF.

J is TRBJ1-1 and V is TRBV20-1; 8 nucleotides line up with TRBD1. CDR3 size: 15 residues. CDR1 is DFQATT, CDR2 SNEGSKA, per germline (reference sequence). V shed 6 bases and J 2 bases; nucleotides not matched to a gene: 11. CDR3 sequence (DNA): TGCAGTGCCATGGGGGACAGGAGACAAAACACTGAAGCTTTCTTT. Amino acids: CSAMGDRRQNTEAFF.

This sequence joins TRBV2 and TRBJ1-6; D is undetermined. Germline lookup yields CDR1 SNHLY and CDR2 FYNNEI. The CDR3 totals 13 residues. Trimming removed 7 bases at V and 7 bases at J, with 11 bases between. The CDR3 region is CASTDESNSPLHF. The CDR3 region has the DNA TGTGCCAGCACCGATGAATCCAATTCACCCCTCCACTTT. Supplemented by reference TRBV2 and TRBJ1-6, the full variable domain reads EPEVTQTPSHQVTQMGQEVILRCVPISNHLYFYWYRQILGQKVEFLVSFYNNEISEKSEIFDDQFSVERPDGSNFTLKIRSTKLEDSAMYFCASTDESNSPLHFGNGTRLTVT.

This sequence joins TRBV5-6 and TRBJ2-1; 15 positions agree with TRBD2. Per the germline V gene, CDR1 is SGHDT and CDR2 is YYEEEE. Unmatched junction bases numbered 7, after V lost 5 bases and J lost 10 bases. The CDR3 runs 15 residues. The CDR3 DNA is TGTGCCAGCAGGCGGACTAGCGGGAGGGCAATGGAGCAGTTCTTC. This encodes CASRRTSGRAMEQFF.

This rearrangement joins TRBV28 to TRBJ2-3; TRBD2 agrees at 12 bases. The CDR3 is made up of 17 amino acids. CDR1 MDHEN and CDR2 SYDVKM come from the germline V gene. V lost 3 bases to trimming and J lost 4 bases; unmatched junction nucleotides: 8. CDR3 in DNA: TGTGCCAGCAGTTTCCCAGCGACTAGCGGGAGTTCAGATACGCAGTATTTT. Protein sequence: CASSFPATSGSSDTQYF.

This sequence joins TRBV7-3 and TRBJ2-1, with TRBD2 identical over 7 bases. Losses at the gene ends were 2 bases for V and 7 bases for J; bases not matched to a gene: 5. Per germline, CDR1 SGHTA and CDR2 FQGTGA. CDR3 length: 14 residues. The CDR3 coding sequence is TGTGCCAGCAGCTTAGGCGGGAGAAGTAATGAGCAGTTCTTC. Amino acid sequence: CASSLGGRSNEQFF. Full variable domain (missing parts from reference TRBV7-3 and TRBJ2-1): GAGVSQTPSNKVTEKGKYVELRCDPISGHTALYWYRQSLGQGPEFLIYFQGTGAADDSGLPNDRFFAVRPEGSVSTLKIQRTERGDSAVYLCASSLGGRSNEQFFGPGTRLTVL.

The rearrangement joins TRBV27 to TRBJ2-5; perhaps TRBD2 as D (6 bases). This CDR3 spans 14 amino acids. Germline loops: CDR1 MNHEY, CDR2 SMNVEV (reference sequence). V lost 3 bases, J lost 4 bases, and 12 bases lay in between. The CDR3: CASSFSLGGETQYF. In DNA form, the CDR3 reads TGTGCCAGCAGTTTCAGCTTGGGGGGAGAGACCCAGTACTTC.

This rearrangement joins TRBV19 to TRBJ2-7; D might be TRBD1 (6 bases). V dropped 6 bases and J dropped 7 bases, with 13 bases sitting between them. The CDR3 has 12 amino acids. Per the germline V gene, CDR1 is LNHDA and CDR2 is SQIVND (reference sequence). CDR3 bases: TGTGCCAGTAGCGTACAGGGAAATGAGCAGTACTTC. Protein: CASSVQGNEQYF.

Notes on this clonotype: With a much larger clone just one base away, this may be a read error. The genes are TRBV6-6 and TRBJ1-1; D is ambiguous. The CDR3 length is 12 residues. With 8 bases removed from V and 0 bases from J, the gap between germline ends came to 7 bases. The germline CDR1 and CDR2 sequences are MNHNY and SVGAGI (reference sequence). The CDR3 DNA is TGTGCCAGCGGCGACATGAACACTGAAGCTTTCTTT. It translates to CASGDMNTEAFF.

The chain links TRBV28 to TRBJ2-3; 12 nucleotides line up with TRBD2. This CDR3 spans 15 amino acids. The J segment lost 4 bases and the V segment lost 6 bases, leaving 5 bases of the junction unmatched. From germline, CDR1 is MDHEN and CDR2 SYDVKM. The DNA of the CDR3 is TGTGCCAGCAGGACTAGCGGGAGAGGGGCAGATACGCAGTATTTT. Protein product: CASRTSGRGADTQYF.